This T cell receptor beta chain emerged from a study of cytomegalovirus exposure and HLA in healthy donors. Study-wide background: When 350 to 500 donors were genotyped, roughly 82% of them were found to fall in the Caucasian-associated ancestry cluster. Findings and caveats of the study: CMV serostatus alone was available as immune exposure information. Listed as cytomegalovirus-associated were about 160 TCR beta chains.

Researchers ran the PCR with 60 Vbeta and 13 Jbeta primers. Some clones are missing from TCRdb's copy, which holds only in-frame ones; the method was immunoSEQ multiplex PCR. The sample has 100,000 or so clones, 76% seen once. There are a few counts of this clone. The target antigen is unknown. The sequence came from a man aged 25 to 40 in good health and CMV-seropositive. The sample was PBMCs.

In nucleotides, the CDR3 is TGTGCCAGCAGCGTGCAGACAGACTATGGCTACACCTTC. Its translation: CASSVQTDYGYTF. J is TRBJ1-2 and V is TRBV9; D perhaps matches TRBD1 (5 bases). The CDR3 totals 13 residues. Germline V lookup: CDR1 SGDLS, CDR2 YYNGEE. The V and J ends lost 2 bases and 3 bases respectively, with 8 bases between them. The full variable domain, with the rest looked up from reference TRBV9 and TRBJ1-2, is DSGVTQTPKHLITATGQRVTLRCSPRSGDLSVYWYQQSLDQGLQFLIQYYNGEERAKGNILERFSAQQFPDLHSELNLSSLELGDSALYFCASSVQTDYGYTFGSGTRLTVV.